This section outlines one T cell receptor (beta chain) sequence together with its context. What it binds is unknown. Sequenced by immunoSEQ multiplex PCR; TCRdb stores in-frame clones only, minus some. The sample lists tens of thousands of clones, 85% to 90% occurring once. The data were obtained in a study of OX40 agonist ivuxolimab in advanced cancers. Turning to the study itself: Patients were dosed intravenously with ivuxolimab at 0.01 to 10 mg/kg every 2 weeks. Dose-escalation patients' cancers were hepatocellular carcinoma, melanoma, renal cell or head and neck cancer. Checkpoint inhibitors had been given previously to 40% of patients.

Study-wide results and limits: Partly responding patients at 0.1-3.0 mg/kg showed some of the smallest clonal expansion.

The receptor was derived from an adult with an advanced solid tumor such as melanoma, head and neck, liver or kidney cancer. The input for sequencing was CD4+ or CD8+ T cells sorted from blood, taken in a trial of the OX40 agonist ivuxolimab.

For the CDR3, the DNA is TGTGCCAGCAGCCCGGGGGGTTTCTATAATTCACCCCTCCACTTT. It encodes CASSPGGFYNSPLHF. The V gene is TRBV7-9, the J gene TRBJ1-6; TRBD1 is a possible D gene (5 bases). The CDR3 contains 15 residues. V lost 5 bases and J lost 3, with 11 bases in between. From germline, CDR1 is SEHNR and CDR2 FQNEAQ (reference sequence).